These 5 T cell receptor beta chains originate from one sample sequenced in a study of shared clonotypes between healthy human individuals. Profiling relied on immunoSEQ multiplex PCR, and the TCRdb table lists in-frame clones only, not all of them. The data contain about 2.2 million clones, 93% of them singletons. Terminally differentiated effector memory CD45RA+ cells were excluded by CCR7 positive selection of CD45RO-negative cells. The specimen was naive CD8+ T cells from PBMCs. The receptors derive from a man aged 18 to 29 in good health. Some clones in this sample may be carry-over from other donors' samples.

The chain has TRBV7-3 and TRBJ2-1; D may be TRBD1 (6 bases). The germline gives CDR1 SGHTA, CDR2 FQGTGA. The CDR3 has 15 amino acids. Deletions cut 5 bases from V and 2 bases from J, with 13 bases between. CDR3: CASSPRGGTYNEQFF. CDR3 DNA sequence: TGTGCCAGCAGCCCCAGAGGGGGTACCTACAATGAGCAGTTCTTC.

This chain connects TRBV27 to TRBJ2-7, with D unclear. Trimming took 0 bases from V and 2 from J, leaving 8 bases between them. Germline CDR1 is MNHEY and CDR2 is SMNVEV (reference sequence). The CDR3 is made up of 14 amino acids. The CDR3 loop reads CASSLSRPPYEQYF. Here the CDR3 DNA reads TGTGCCAGCAGTTTATCCCGGCCCCCCTACGAGCAGTACTTC.

This clone was counted a single time. One end of the junction fails to match germline, which may point to a read error. The genes are TRBV5-6 and TRBJ2-2; D is possibly TRBD1 (5 bases). CDR3 length: 16 amino acids. From germline, CDR1 is SGHDT and CDR2 YYEEEE. The CDR3 sequence: CASSLGQGINNGELFF. The DNA for the CDR3 is TGTGCCAGCAGCTTGGGGCAGGGAATCAACAACGGGGAGCTGTTTTTT. The entire variable domain, with the rest obtained from reference TRBV5-6 and TRBJ2-2, is as follows: DAGVTQSPTHLIKTRGQQVTLRCSPKSGHDTVSWYQQALGQGPQFIFQYYEEEERQRGNFPDRFSGHQFPNYSSELNVNALLLGDSALYLCASSLGQGINNGELFFGEGSRLTVL.

The gene calls are TRBV28 and TRBJ1-1; D call uncertain. CDR3 length: 15 amino acids. Trimming removed 7 bases at V and 3 bases at J, with 18 bases between. Germline V CDR1 and CDR2: MDHEN, SYDVKM. DNA of the CDR3: TGTGCCAGCACGGGGATCTTCCGGACGGACACTGAAGCTTTCTTT. This codes for CASTGIFRTDTEAFF.

To note about this clone: The junction differs from germline at one of its ends, possibly a read error. V is TRBV5-4 and J is TRBJ2-7; possibly TRBD2 for D (6 bases). Germline V CDR1 and CDR2: SGHNT, YYREEE (reference sequence). The CDR3 is 12 amino acids. The DNA of the CDR3 is TGTGCCAGCAGCTTTGACGACGGGGGAGAAGACTTC. It specifies CASSFDDGGEDF.